Below are 4 T cell receptor beta chains sequenced from a single sample in a study of a mutant IDH1 vaccine in newly diagnosed glioma (dated by TCRdb to the early 2020s). The antigens for these receptors are not known. The time point label corresponds to: week 35, safety follow-up. Each vaccine dose, consisting of 300 ug of a 20-mer mutant IDH1 peptide in Montanide, was administered subcutaneously with topical imiquimod. The library came from the immunoSEQ multiplex PCR assay. TCRdb took over this immuneACCESS table, retaining in-frame rearrangements with V and J assigned. Such tables are incomplete; in checked studies, under half of the missing clones stem from an unresolved V gene, and the remainder is unexplained. In all, the sample holds tens of thousands of clones, and approximately 80% of those were seen once. The ten largest clonotypes hold over 4% of the sample. Sequenced here: PBMCs, sampled from a glioma patient whose treatment included an IDH1 peptide vaccine. The source is a woman under 30 with glioma.

The V and J genes are TRBV7-9 and TRBJ2-6, with TRBD1 identical over 8 bases. Looked up from germline, CDR1 is SEHNR and CDR2 is FQNEAQ (reference sequence). Germline trimming cut 5 bases from V and 3 bases from J; bases unmatched to any gene: 9. The CDR3 contains 17 residues. This chain's CDR3 is CASSPRTGRGGANVLTF. In DNA, the CDR3 is TGTGCCAGCAGCCCTAGGACAGGGCGAGGTGGGGCCAACGTCCTGACTTTC.

The genes are TRBV18 and TRBJ2-7; D possibly matches TRBD1 or TRBD2 (6 bases each). V lost 0 bases and J lost 5, with 14 bases in between. There are 15 residues in the CDR3. Germline V gene lookup returns CDR1 KGHSH and CDR2 LQKENI. CDR3 loop: CASSPPLGGLNEQYF. Written as DNA, the CDR3 is TGTGCCAGCTCACCACCATTAGGGGGGCTGAACGAGCAGTACTTC.

V gene TRBV7-2 combines with J gene TRBJ2-1, with 8 bases fitting TRBD2. The germline V gene encodes CDR1 SGHTA and CDR2 FQGNSA. V dropped 2 bases and J dropped 8; count of bases not matched to a gene: 11. There are 16 residues in the CDR3. The CDR3 region is CASSLRPGVAGHEQFF. CDR3 DNA sequence: TGTGCCAGCAGCTTAAGACCAGGGGTAGCGGGGCATGAGCAGTTCTTC.

V usage is TRBV6-5 and J usage is TRBJ1-5; D gene ambiguous. V was clipped by 0 bases and J by 0 bases, with 6 bases between them. The CDR3 length is 15 residues. CDR1 MNHEY and CDR2 SVGAGI come from the germline V gene. The DNA for the CDR3 is TGTGCCAGCAGTTACTCGCAGGATAGCAATCAGCCCCAGCATTTT. It translates to CASSYSQDSNQPQHF.